The 14 T cell receptor beta chains below all came from one sample that was sequenced in a study of long-term antiretroviral therapy in people with HIV. At survey level, the immunoSEQ assay was run in its v3.0 version. Using immunoSEQ multiplex PCR, the repertoire was profiled, and TCRdb retains in-frame clones only, with some absent. The sample shows approximately 35,000 clones, 85% to 95% of them seen only once. The sequencing used unsorted PBMCs, collected about 5.1 years after starting antiretroviral therapy. These receptors were obtained from a woman between 50 and 59 years old with HIV.

The chain has TRBV6-6 and TRBJ2-5; D is undetermined. The CDR3 has 13 amino acids. Germline lookup yields CDR1 MNHNY and CDR2 SVGAGI (reference sequence). V dropped 2 bases and J dropped 3 bases, with 7 bases sitting between them. The CDR3 protein is CASSYQAEETQYF. The CDR3, as DNA: TGTGCCAGCAGTTACCAGGCAGAAGAGACCCAGTACTTC.

The V call is TRBV5-5, the J call TRBJ1-2, with TRBD1 identical over 10 bases. With V trimmed by 6 bases and J by 4 bases, 6 bases remained unmatched. Germline V gene data show CDR1 as SGHKS and CDR2 as YYEKEE (reference sequence). The CDR3 is 14 amino acids. For the CDR3, the DNA is TGTGCCAGCACCCCGGGACAGGGGTCCTATGGCTACACCTTC. Protein sequence: CASTPGQGSYGYTF. The variable domain in full, completed from reference TRBV5-5 and TRBJ1-2, reads DAGVTQSPTHLIKTRGQQVTLRCSPISGHKSVSWYQQVLGQGPQFIFQYYEKEERGRGNFPDRFSARQFPNYSSELNVNALLLGDSALYLCASTPGQGSYGYTFGSGTRLTVV.

The chain uses TRBV6-5 and TRBJ2-7; D remains unclear. The CDR3 consists of 13 residues. From germline, CDR1 is MNHEY and CDR2 SVGAGI. V gave up 4 bases and J gave up 2 bases, with 9 bases separating them. CDR3 sequence: CASSSEPTYEQYF. The CDR3 coding sequence is TGTGCCAGCAGTTCAGAACCCACCTACGAGCAGTACTTC.

This CDR3 is CASSPRSTVMNTEAFF. The CDR3 nucleotides read TGTGCCAGCAGCCCACGCTCGACAGTCATGAACACTGAAGCTTTCTTT. The genes are TRBV2 and TRBJ1-1; D is perhaps TRBD1 (5 bases). The length of the CDR3 is 16 residues. The germline V gene has CDR1 SNHLY and CDR2 FYNNEI. The germline V and J ends were trimmed by 6 bases and 0 bases, with 17 bases remaining between them.

This rearrangement joins TRBV29-1 to TRBJ2-1; 7 bases match TRBD1. CDR3 length: 14 amino acids. Trimming took 7 bases from V and 0 from J; bases not matched to a gene: 6. The germline V gene has CDR1 SQVTM and CDR2 ANQGSEA. DNA of the CDR3: TGCAGCGCCGGACAGGCCCTCTCCTACAATGAGCAGTTCTTC. Amino acid sequence: CSAGQALSYNEQFF.

As DNA, the CDR3 is TGTGCCATCAATCAGGGCGGACCCTACGAGCAGTACTTC. As protein: CAINQGGPYEQYF. The chain links TRBV10-3 to TRBJ2-7, with D tentatively TRBD1 (5 bases). Germline loops: CDR1 ENHRY, CDR2 SYGVKD. Trimming stripped 7 bases from V and 2 bases from J, with 12 bases between. CDR3 length equals 13 residues.

The chain carries TRBV10-3 and TRBJ1-4, with 7 nucleotides matching TRBD1. This CDR3 contains 12 residues. V trimming: 6 bases; J trimming: 7 bases; junction bases outside the gene matches: 2. In germline, CDR1 is ENHRY, CDR2 SYGVKD. DNA of the CDR3: TGTGCCATCAGCAGGGGGGGTGAAAAACTGTTTTTT. This translates into CAISRGGEKLFF.

The V call is TRBV10-3, the J call TRBJ2-1; 10 bases fit TRBD2. The CDR3 length is 15 residues. V gave up 6 bases and J gave up 4 bases; unmatched junction bases: 6. Germline CDR1 is ENHRY and CDR2 is SYGVKD. The CDR3 sequence is CAISPTSGVYNEQFF. For the CDR3, the DNA is TGTGCCATCAGCCCTACTAGCGGGGTTTACAATGAGCAGTTCTTC.

The chain combines TRBV15 with TRBJ1-1; maybe TRBD1 (6 bases). V was pared by 1 base and J by 3 bases, with 15 bases between. CDR1 is LNHNV, CDR2 YYDKDF, per germline (reference sequence). The CDR3 has 16 residues. CDR3 DNA: TGTGCCACCAGCAGAGGAAACGGGGGGGCGGACACTGAAGCTTTCTTT. It yields the protein CATSRGNGGADTEAFF.

CDR3 bases: TGTGCCAGCAGCGTTTCATATGGAGACTCCTACCCCTACGAGCAGTACTTC. It encodes CASSVSYGDSYPYEQYF. The rearrangement links TRBV11-1 to TRBJ2-7; D gene uncertain. This CDR3 has 17 amino acids. The germline V gene has CDR1 SGHAT and CDR2 FQDESV (reference sequence). V shed 5 bases and J shed 2 bases, with 22 bases lying between them.

The CDR3 is CAISESWGTVPKTQYF. Here the CDR3 DNA reads TGTGCCATCAGTGAGTCGTGGGGAACGGTTCCGAAGACCCAGTACTTC. This chain links TRBV10-3 with TRBJ2-5; D is ambiguous. Germline V gene sequence: CDR1 ENHRY, CDR2 SYGVKD. Trimming cost V 0 bases and J 6 bases, with 17 bases left between them. The CDR3 loop spans 16 amino acids.

The chain employs TRBV9 and TRBJ1-4; 9 nucleotides line up with TRBD1. Unmatched junction bases numbered 11, after V lost 0 bases and J lost 8 bases. This CDR3 is built from 17 residues. Looked up from germline, CDR1 is SGDLS and CDR2 is YYNGEE. The CDR3 spells CASSVAPRQGVGEKLFF. The CDR3 coding sequence is TGTGCCAGCAGCGTAGCCCCCCGACAGGGGGTGGGGGAAAAACTGTTTTTT.

The chain combines TRBV7-2 with TRBJ2-5; TRBD2 might be the D (7 bases). Germline V gene lookup returns CDR1 SGHTA and CDR2 FQGNSA. The CDR3 contains 13 residues. V was shortened by 5 bases and J by 5 bases, with 12 bases between the two germline ends. The DNA for the CDR3 is TGTGCCAGCAGCGTGCGGGGGCGGGAGACCCAGTACTTC. As protein: CASSVRGRETQYF. Full variable domain (outside the CDR3, taken from reference TRBV7-2 and TRBJ2-5): GAGVSQSPSNKVTEKGKDVELRCDPISGHTALYWYRQSLGQGLEFLIYFQGNSAPDKSGLPSDRFSAERTGGSVSTLTIQRTQQEDSAVYLCASSVRGRETQYFGPGTRLLVL.

This clone was counted once. The chain uses TRBV4-2 and TRBJ2-1; TRBD2 matches 8 bases. Germline V gene lookup returns CDR1 LGHNA and CDR2 YNFKEQ. The CDR3 contains 15 residues. V lost 6 bases to trimming and J lost 7 bases; unmatched junction nucleotides: 11. CDR3 protein: CASRVTGLAWNEQFF. The CDR3 DNA sequence: TGTGCCAGCAGGGTAACAGGACTAGCCTGGAATGAGCAGTTCTTC.